This T cell receptor (beta chain) was documented in a study of Graves' ophthalmopathy and Graves' hyperthyroidism. This clonotype was counted at least ten times. Amplified TCR beta CDR3 regions were obtained using RNA transcripts as template. Second-round multiplex PCR came after first-round RT-PCR with HTBI primers. TCRdb recomputed calls from the multiplex PCR reads with MiXCR, one row per CDR3 protein. The repertoire holds almost 400,000 distinct CDR3 sequences, with around 18% as singletons. This CDR3 has 13 residues. The germline gives CDR1 MNHEY, CDR2 SVGEGT. V was clipped by 0 bases and J by 5 bases, with 6 bases between them. Moderate-to-severe activity, with CAS ≥3, NOSPECS ≥4 and duration under 3 months, characterized the donors with ophthalmopathy. Orbital computed tomography, thyroid ultrasound, TRAb, serum thyroxine and clinical symptoms formed the basis of diagnosis.

This rearrangement joins TRBV6-2 or TRBV6-3 to TRBJ2-3; D uncertain. The sample taken for sequencing was peripheral blood. The sequence came from a woman aged 18-29 years with Graves' ophthalmopathy. CDR3 sequence (DNA): TGTGCCAGCAGTTACTCGACTTTAGATACGCAGTATTTT. Amino acid sequence: CASSYSTLDTQYF.